A single sample gave rise to the 15 T cell receptor beta chains below, sequenced in a study of tumor and adjacent non-tumor tissue in lung cancer. A modified ARM-PCR protocol with three rounds of nested PCR amplified TCRbeta. TCRdb reprocessed the multiplex PCR reads via MiXCR and lists one record per CDR3 protein. The sample lists 50,000 to 70,000 distinct CDR3 sequences, around two thirds occurring once. This sample's RNA came from whole unsorted tissue. Distant lung tissue was collected more than 3 cm away from the tumor edge. Sequenced material: distant non-tumor lung tissue. These TCRs come from a man between 70 and 80 years old with non-small cell lung cancer.

This rearrangement joins TRBV29-1 to TRBJ2-5, with D hard to call. Deletions cut 6 bases from V and 11 bases from J, with 22 bases between. This CDR3 is built from 13 residues. Germline V gene data show CDR1 as SQVTM and CDR2 as ANQGSEA. Here the CDR3 DNA reads TGCAGCGTAGCTGACGGGTACCAAGAGAATCAGTACTTC. As protein: CSVADGYQENQYF.

The chain carries TRBV12-3 or TRBV12-4 and TRBJ2-4; 8 positions match TRBD1. The CDR3 covers 16 residues. The J segment lost 4 bases and the V segment lost 5 bases, leaving 10 bases of the junction unmatched. The chain's CDR3 is CASSALGQGRKNIQYF. The CDR3 bases are TGTGCCAGCAGTGCGCTTGGACAGGGCCGTAAAAACATTCAGTACTTC.

As regards this clonotype: A much larger clone sits a single nucleotide away, making a read error possible. The chain combines TRBV12-3 or TRBV12-4 with TRBJ2-1; possible D gene TRBD2, 5 bases. CDR3 length equals 15 residues. V gave up 2 bases and J gave up 0 bases, with 8 bases separating them. The CDR3: CASSLRGRSYNEQFF. CDR3 in DNA: TGTGCCAGCAGTTTACGAGGGCGCTCCTACAATGAGCAGTTCTTC.

About this clonotype: This may be a read error, as it is one base from a much larger clone. The J gene is TRBJ2-1, the V gene TRBV5-4; D perhaps matches TRBD2 (6 bases). The CDR3 spans 15 residues. The germline gives CDR1 SGHNT, CDR2 YYREEE (reference sequence). The CDR3 sequence is CASSPRDSFYNELFF. The CDR3 DNA sequence: TGTGCCAGCAGCCCCCGGGACTCTTTCTACAATGAGCTGTTCTTC.

Details on this clonotype: This clone may be a read error of a much larger clone one base away. The J gene is TRBJ1-4, the V gene TRBV23-1; possible D gene TRBD1, 6 bases. TRBV23-1 is an ORF, and what it does is uncertain. CDR3 length: 16 amino acids. Deletions cut 0 bases from V and 7 bases from J, with 15 bases between. CDR3 DNA sequence: TGCGCCAGCAGTCAATCTTGCCGACAGGAAGGTGAAAAACTGTTTTTT. As protein: CASSQSCRQEGEKLFF.

The chain uses TRBV6-5 and TRBJ2-5, with D maybe TRBD2 (5 bases). CDR1 MNHEY and CDR2 SVGAGI come from the germline V gene. Between the trimmed V and J ends, which lost 2 bases and 8 bases, there was a span of 12 bases. CDR3 length: 13 residues. As DNA, the CDR3 is TGTGCCAGCAGTTACGGCCTGACGGGAACCCAGTACTTC. It codes for CASSYGLTGTQYF.

This clonotype was seen ten or more times. Here the CDR3 reads CASSPGPGLAVGNEQFF. The CDR3 bases are TGTGCCAGCAGCCCCGGGCCGGGACTAGCGGTCGGCAATGAGCAGTTCTTC. V is TRBV5-6 and J is TRBJ2-1; TRBD2 matches at 11 bases. The V segment lost 4 bases and the J segment 6 bases; nucleotides outside the gene matches: 12. Germline CDR1 and CDR2: SGHDT and YYEEEE. This CDR3 has 17 amino acids.

Regarding this clonotype: No conserved phenylalanine or tryptophan ends this CDR3, so it is likely a read error. The J gene is TRBJ2-3, the V gene TRBV5-1; no firm D call. Germline V gives CDR1 SGHRS, CDR2 YFSETQ. The CDR3 has 14 amino acids. CDR3 sequence: CASRVSASTDTQYY. CDR3 coding DNA: TGCGCCAGCAGGGTCTCAGCAAGCACGGATACGCAGTATTAT.

This clonotype occurred many times. V and J are TRBV7-9 and TRBJ1-2, with 9 bases fitting TRBD1. V trimming: 5 bases; J trimming: 9 bases; junction bases outside the gene matches: 7. CDR1 is SEHNR and CDR2 is FQNEAQ in the germline V gene (reference sequence). The length of the CDR3 is 13 residues. CDR3 residues: CASSTDRGKSYTF. Here the CDR3 DNA reads TGTGCCAGCAGCACCGACAGGGGGAAGAGCTACACCTTC.

This clonotype was counted only a few times. This chain joins TRBV5-1 and TRBJ1-2; TRBD1 agrees at 8 bases. V lost 0 bases, J lost 6 bases, and 4 bases stayed unmatched. Germline lookup yields CDR1 SGHRS and CDR2 YFSETQ. The CDR3 loop spans 14 amino acids. The CDR3 protein is CASSLGPGQDGYTF. The CDR3 DNA follows: TGCGCCAGCAGCTTGGGGCCGGGACAGGATGGCTACACCTTC.

Notes on this clonotype: It may be a read error: a sequence one base away is much more abundant. The rearrangement joins TRBV10-3 to TRBJ2-4, with D uncertain. This CDR3 has 13 amino acids. From germline, CDR1 is ENHRY and CDR2 SYGVKD. The germline V and J ends were trimmed by 11 bases and 7 bases, with 18 bases remaining between them. CDR3 sequence (DNA): TGTGCCGTCAAGGCGGCAATTGGGAACATTCAGTACTTC. It translates to CAVKAAIGNIQYF.

The J gene is TRBJ1-2, the V gene TRBV13; 7 bases map to TRBD1. The CDR3 has 14 amino acids. CDR1 is PRHDT, CDR2 FYEKMQ, per germline (reference sequence). V shed 5 bases and J 5 bases; nucleotides not matched to a gene: 8. DNA of the CDR3: TGTGCCAGCAGCGCGGGACAGCTCCTTTATGGCTACACCTTC. Translation gives CASSAGQLLYGYTF.

This clonotype was seen only a few times. A much more abundant neighbour one base away suggests this may be a read error. The rearrangement uses TRBV11-2 and TRBJ1-4, with D tentatively TRBD1 (5 bases). The CDR3 sequence is 15 residues long. Germline-derived CDR1 and CDR2 are SGHAT and FQNNGV. The CDR3 reads CSSSPQGGVGEKLFF. Written as DNA, the CDR3 is TGTTCCAGCAGCCCCCAGGGAGGGGTAGGAGAAAAACTGTTTTTT.

This clonotype was counted ten times or more. The V gene is TRBV20-1, the J gene TRBJ2-7; possible D gene TRBD1, 6 bases. This CDR3 spans 14 amino acids. The germline V and J ends were trimmed by 4 bases and 3 bases, with 16 bases remaining between them. Germline loops: CDR1 DFQATT, CDR2 SNEGSKA (reference sequence). The CDR3 region is CSAIKQGSRYEQYF. The CDR3 region has the DNA TGCAGTGCTATTAAACAGGGCAGTCGCTACGAGCAGTACTTC.

This clonotype came up many times. This chain uses TRBV24-1 with TRBJ1-5; D unresolved. Germline loops: CDR1 KGHDR, CDR2 SFDVKD. CDR3 size: 13 residues. Deletions cut 4 bases from V and 11 bases from J, with 14 bases between. CDR3 loop: CATSETGLKAQHF. The DNA for the CDR3 is TGTGCCACCAGTGAGACGGGCCTCAAGGCCCAGCATTTT.